A single sample gave rise to the 9 T cell receptor beta chains below, sequenced in a study of T cell responses to AZD1222 COVID-19 vaccine. Profiling relied on immunoSEQ multiplex PCR, and the TCRdb table lists in-frame clones only, not all of them. The repertoire holds about 82,000 clones, with around 90% as singletons. The starting material was peripheral blood, obtained 28 days after the second AZD1222 dose. All receptors come from an adult who received the AZD1222 COVID-19 vaccine.

The gene calls are TRBV18 and TRBJ2-3; possibly TRBD2 for D (7 bases). From germline, CDR1 is KGHSH and CDR2 LQKENI. This CDR3 is built from 17 residues. V was trimmed by 3 bases and J by 0 bases, leaving 16 bases between them. CDR3 protein: CASSPPSAGTSTDTQYF. The CDR3 DNA reads TGTGCCAGCTCACCCCCCTCAGCGGGGACAAGCACAGATACGCAGTATTTT.

This clone was seen only once. The rearrangement uses TRBV7-2 and TRBJ1-1; TRBD1 matches 11 bases. Germline CDR1 SGHTA, CDR2 FQGNSA. Unmatched junction bases numbered 14, after V lost 1 base and J lost 10 bases. The CDR3 totals 17 residues. The CDR3 DNA follows: TGTGCCAGCAGCTTAGGTTTCAAGGGACAGGGGGGCTTCGGAGCTTTCTTT. Translation gives CASSLGFKGQGGFGAFF.

The V gene is TRBV28, the J gene TRBJ2-2; 8 bases are shared with TRBD2. The V and J ends lost 6 bases and 8 bases, in that order; junction bases with no gene match: 11. Germline CDR1 MDHEN, CDR2 SYDVKM. This CDR3 is 15 amino acids long. The DNA of the CDR3 is TGTGCCAGCAGGAGCGGGACTAGAGGGCCGGGGGAGCTGTTTTTT. Protein product: CASRSGTRGPGELFF.

On this clone: In the same sample, other DNA sequences code for this CDR3. This chain links TRBV6-5 with TRBJ1-1; D not certain. Germline assignment: CDR1 MNHEY and CDR2 SVGAGI. The ends were cut back, 0 bases at V and 3 bases at J, with 5 bases in the middle. The CDR3 runs 13 residues. CDR3 in amino acids: CASSYSADTEAFF. Here the CDR3 DNA reads TGTGCCAGCAGTTACTCGGCAGACACTGAAGCTTTCTTT.

This clone has just one count. This chain uses TRBV7-2 with TRBJ2-7, with D maybe TRBD1 (5 bases). V dropped 6 bases and J dropped 3 bases, with 18 bases sitting between them. Germline-derived CDR1 and CDR2 are SGHTA and FQGNSA. CDR3 length equals 15 residues. CDR3: CASSRDSSHNYEQYF. The DNA for the CDR3 is TGTGCCAGCAGTCGCGACAGCTCACATAACTACGAGCAGTACTTC.

The chain couples TRBV19 to TRBJ1-5; 7 positions agree with TRBD1. CDR3 length: 17 amino acids. V lost 3 bases to trimming and J lost 0 bases; unmatched junction nucleotides: 8. Germline assignment: CDR1 LNHDA and CDR2 SQIVND (reference sequence). DNA for the CDR3: TGTGCCAGTAGTATCCTCAGGGGGGCTCGTAGCAATCAGCCCCAGCATTTT. Its protein is CASSILRGARSNQPQHF.

A few counts support this clone. CDR3 nucleotide sequence: TGTGCCAGCAGTGTGGGGGGCCTAACCTACGAGCAGTACTTC. Encoded protein: CASSVGGLTYEQYF. The chain recombines TRBV7-9 with TRBJ2-7; D may match TRBD1 or TRBD2 (6 bases each). The V and J ends lost 6 bases and 2 bases respectively, with 14 bases between them. The CDR3 is 14 amino acids. Germline CDR1 and CDR2: SEHNR and FQNEAQ (reference sequence).

The genes are TRBV3-1 (or the pseudogene TRBV3-2) and TRBJ2-3; 8 nucleotides align to TRBD2. This CDR3 comprises 16 residues. The germline CDR1 and CDR2 sequences are LGHDT and YNNKEL (reference sequence). V gave up 3 bases and J gave up 3 bases; unmatched junction bases: 8. CDR3 amino acids: CASSQDSGVLTDTQYF. The DNA for the CDR3 is TGTGCCAGCAGCCAGGATAGCGGGGTCCTGACAGATACGCAGTATTTT.

Only one count was recorded for this clone. The chain carries TRBV6-5 and TRBJ1-2, with D hard to call. This CDR3 comprises 11 residues. Germline V gene sequence: CDR1 MNHEY, CDR2 SVGAGI. Deletions cut 2 bases from V and 8 bases from J, with 6 bases between. CDR3 DNA sequence: TGTGCCAGCAGTTACGAGGGAGGCTACACCTTC. It encodes CASSYEGGYTF.